These T cell receptor beta chains were read from a single sample in a study of OX40 agonist ivuxolimab in advanced cancers. Sequencing was performed with immunoSEQ multiplex PCR; in TCRdb, only in-frame clones are kept and a portion is missing. The sample has about 83,000 clones; under 95% are singletons. The specimen was CD4+ or CD8+ T cells sorted from blood, collected in a trial of the OX40 agonist ivuxolimab. The source of these receptors is an adult with an advanced solid tumor such as melanoma, head and neck, liver or kidney cancer. The conserved cysteine and the conserved F or W are not part of the CDR3 here. Each record gives: V gene, J gene, CDR3 protein.

V: TRBV27; J: TRBJ1-5; CDR3: ASSLAGIGQPQH
V: TRBV30; J: TRBJ1-5; CDR3: AWSAGTGDGSQH
V: TRBV2; J: TRBJ1-5; CDR3: ASSEAAGGVQPQH
V: TRBV7-9; J: TRBJ1-1; CDR3: ATIDSSMNTEAF
V: TRBV18; J: TRBJ1-3; CDR3: ASSPGGNTIY
V: TRBV30; J: TRBJ1-1; CDR3: AWSAWTGILRNTEAF
V: TRBV5-4; J: TRBJ2-6; CDR3: ASSLGAGADSGANVLT
V: TRBV30; J: TRBJ1-6; CDR3: AWAGTLNSPLH
V: TRBV4-3; J: TRBJ1-5; CDR3: ASSQVFGVRQPQH
V: TRBV19; J: TRBJ1-1; CDR3: ASSMERTEAF
V: TRBV11-2; J: TRBJ2-1; CDR3: ASSLGGSSYNEQF
V: TRBV6-6; J: TRBJ2-1; CDR3: ASSYSFGYEQF
V: TRBV10-3; J: TRBJ1-6; CDR3: AISERGTGGSPLH
V: TRBV7-3; J: TRBJ2-3; CDR3: ASSLLGSTDTQY
V: TRBV4-1; J: TRBJ2-3; CDR3: ASSQPGLFTDTQY
V: TRBV9; J: TRBJ1-1; CDR3: ASSPWTANTEAF
V: TRBV5-5; J: TRBJ2-1; CDR3: ASREAGGPVNEQF
V: TRBV7-2; J: TRBJ2-1; CDR3: ASSLVTSSEQF
V: TRBV10-3; J: TRBJ1-2; CDR3: AINPGFNYGYT
V: TRBV5-4; J: TRBJ2-3; CDR3: ASSLGEPDTQY
V: TRBV18; J: TRBJ2-3; CDR3: ASSPRTDTQY
V: TRBV2; J: TRBJ2-1; CDR3: ASSASGGVNYNEQF
V: TRBV4-1; J: TRBJ2-3; CDR3: ASSHVITDTQY
V: TRBV6-5; J: TRBJ2-1; CDR3: ASSSPLQWYNEQF
V: TRBV30; J: TRBJ1-2; CDR3: AWIEWTDDYGYT
V: TRBV15; J: TRBJ2-1; CDR3: ATSIILAGSEQF
V: TRBV28; J: TRBJ2-2; CDR3: ASSHLLGGTGELF
V: TRBV6-6; J: TRBJ2-6; CDR3: ATFSGANVLT
V: TRBV6-1; J: TRBJ2-5; CDR3: ASSEAFWSSETQY
V: TRBV10-3; J: TRBJ2-3; CDR3: AIKRVGDTQY
V: TRBV28; J: TRBJ1-3; CDR3: ASSPGGNTIY
V: TRBV29-1; J: TRBJ2-1; CDR3: SVEGTGHFSNEQF
V: TRBV5-5; J: TRBJ2-5; CDR3: ASSLDLFETQY
V: TRBV6-6; J: TRBJ2-3; CDR3: ASSYSTGAIPDTQY
V: TRBV27; J: TRBJ2-1; CDR3: ASSFSVGYNEQF
V: TRBV21-1; J: TRBJ2-4; CDR3: ASSSGRRDIQY
V: TRBV6-1; J: TRBJ1-2; CDR3: ASRDDRGNYGYT
V: TRBV4-3; J: TRBJ2-1; CDR3: ASSQDWENEQF
V: TRBV28; J: TRBJ1-1; CDR3: ASSSLYGASEAF
V: TRBV15; J: TRBJ2-3; CDR3: ATSSGWGRYTDTQY
V: TRBV10-3; J: TRBJ2-1; CDR3: AISESGGSYNLQF
V: TRBV18; J: TRBJ2-1; CDR3: ASSSGLAEDITNNEQF
V: TRBV5-6; J: TRBJ2-3; CDR3: ASLTAPGPEL
V: TRBV7-8; J: TRBJ2-7; CDR3: ASSLGGTGFKQY
V: TRBV27; J: TRBJ1-5; CDR3: ASSLGANQPQH
V: TRBV28; J: TRBJ2-7; CDR3: ASSLYDYEQY
V: TRBV7-9; J: TRBJ2-1; CDR3: ASTNPGTDYNEQF
V: TRBV9; J: TRBJ2-3; CDR3: ASSVESDTQY
V: TRBV11-2; J: TRBJ2-1; CDR3: ASSPTGGNEQF
V: TRBV28; J: TRBJ1-1; CDR3: ASLEDPNTEAF
V: TRBV4-1; J: TRBJ2-7; CDR3: ASSQVPGQGYEQY
V: TRBV6-6; J: TRBJ2-7; CDR3: ASSYSASSYEQY
V: TRBV2; J: TRBJ2-1; CDR3: ASREGAFESNEQF
V: TRBV28; J: TRBJ2-3; CDR3: ASSSGQGARYTQY
V: TRBV4-1; J: TRBJ2-4; CDR3: ASSLGQGNIQY
V: TRBV5-1; J: TRBJ1-2; CDR3: ASSLYGYGYT
V: TRBV6-1; J: TRBJ1-3; CDR3: ASSEDRWDTIY